Detailed here is one T cell receptor beta chain. The sample belongs to a study of blood T cell repertoires in COVID-19. Study overall: Acute and convalescent COVID-19 samples came from the United States, Italy and Spain. Nucleic acid was either cDNA or gDNA, and it came from T cells, B-cell-depleted T cells, or PBMCs.

Authors' data handling: Researchers report that nucleated cell counts were estimated from reference gene primer amplification. Method: immunoSEQ multiplex PCR; TCRdb's copy keeps in-frame clones and lacks some. For V, J and clone size, that table is used; D and trimming come from the DNA. The sample has tens of thousands of clones; around 90% are singletons. Germline V CDR1 and CDR2: SGHRS, YFSETQ. Trimming removed 5 bases from V and 0 bases from J; junction bases left unmatched: 6. This CDR3 is built from 15 residues. This sequence was found in a woman older than 75 with acute or convalescent COVID-19. The chain has TRBV5-1 and TRBJ2-3; 7 bases agree with TRBD1. Specimen: peripheral blood. The CDR3 DNA reads as TGCGCCAGCAGACCTACAGGGGCTAGCACAGATACGCAGTATTTT. Protein: CASRPTGASTDTQYF.